These 7 T cell receptor beta chains came from one sample sequenced in a study of glioma-infiltrating T cells (TCRdb year 2016). The instrument was an Illumina MiSeq. The iRepertoire nested amplicon-rescue multiplex PCR (arm-PCR) platform was used to amplify TCR alpha and beta CDR3 regions from RNA. Using fastp at Q25 and MiXCR, TCRdb reprocessed the public reads and kept productive beta chains. Entries are consolidated by CDR3 protein sequence, retaining the most common genes and DNA. The sample table holds around 99,000 distinct CDR3 sequences, of which about 25% were seen once. The top ten clonotypes cover about a third of the sample. The sequenced sample consisted of glioma tissue, nonneoplastic brain tissue, or PBMCs (not recorded which). The receptors stem from a human donor with low-grade glioma or glioblastoma, undergoing nonglioma brain surgery, or in good health (not recorded which).

There are many counts of this clonotype. The chain employs TRBV28 and TRBJ1-1, with D possibly matching TRBD1 (6 bases). Germline V gene lookup returns CDR1 MDHEN and CDR2 SYDVKM. This CDR3 contains 14 residues. Between the trimmed V and J ends, which lost 5 bases and 9 bases, there was a span of 19 bases. The CDR3 here is CASSLRARWDKAFF. Here the CDR3 DNA reads TGTGCCAGCAGTCTAAGGGCCAGGTGGGACAAAGCTTTCTTT.

This clonotype showed up many times. This sequence joins TRBV5-1 and TRBJ1-1, with 8 bases identical to TRBD1. Germline-derived CDR1 and CDR2 are SGHRS and YFSETQ. V was clipped by 3 bases and J by 5 bases; unmatched bases: 6. The CDR3 contains 14 residues. The CDR3 DNA reads as TGCGCCAGCAGCTGGGACAGGCCCGGAACTGAAGCTTTCTTT. It is translated as CASSWDRPGTEAFF.

Many counts were recorded for this clonotype. CDR3 loop: CASSSPGTGMNTEAFF. The CDR3, as DNA: TGTGCCAGCAGCTCCCCCGGGACAGGCATGAACACTGAAGCTTTCTTT. The chain recombines TRBV7-2 with TRBJ1-1, with 8 positions matching TRBD1. CDR3 length: 16 amino acids. The germline CDR1 and CDR2 sequences are SGHTA and FQGNSA. With V trimmed by 4 bases and J by 0 bases, 7 bases remained unmatched.

Many counts were recorded for this clonotype. The V and J genes are TRBV28 and TRBJ1-4; D is undetermined. Germline V gene sequence: CDR1 MDHEN, CDR2 SYDVKM. The V end was cut by 3 bases, the J end by 7 bases, with 9 bases between. This CDR3 spans 13 amino acids. CDR3 residues: CASSFGDVEKLFF. In DNA, the CDR3 is TGTGCCAGCAGTTTCGGGGATGTTGAAAAACTGTTTTTT.

The chain has TRBV5-1 and TRBJ2-2, with 8 bases aligning to TRBD2. The CDR3 is 18 amino acids. Germline CDR1 SGHRS, CDR2 YFSETQ. V was clipped by 3 bases and J by 1 base; unmatched bases: 11. CDR3 region: CASSSMGAGVENTGELFF. DNA of the CDR3: TGCGCCAGCAGCTCCATGGGAGCGGGGGTTGAGAACACCGGGGAGCTGTTTTTT.

The chain joins TRBV20-1 to TRBJ1-1, with TRBD1 matching 7 bases. The CDR3 loop spans 12 amino acids. Germline lookup yields CDR1 DFQATT and CDR2 SNEGSKA (reference sequence). Unmatched junction bases numbered 7, after V lost 7 bases and J lost 5 bases. CDR3 in DNA: TGCAGTGTCTTTCCAGGGGGTACTGAAGCTTTCTTT. Residues: CSVFPGGTEAFF.

In the case of this clonotype: This may come from a read error, since a much larger clone is one base off. The CDR3 DNA sequence: TGTGCCAGCAGCACTCGGACAGGGGGCATCTATGGCTGCACCTTC. As protein: CASSTRTGGIYGCTF. V and J are TRBV9 and TRBJ1-2; 11 bases line up with TRBD1. Germline CDR1 SGDLS, CDR2 YYNGEE. The CDR3 runs to 15 residues.